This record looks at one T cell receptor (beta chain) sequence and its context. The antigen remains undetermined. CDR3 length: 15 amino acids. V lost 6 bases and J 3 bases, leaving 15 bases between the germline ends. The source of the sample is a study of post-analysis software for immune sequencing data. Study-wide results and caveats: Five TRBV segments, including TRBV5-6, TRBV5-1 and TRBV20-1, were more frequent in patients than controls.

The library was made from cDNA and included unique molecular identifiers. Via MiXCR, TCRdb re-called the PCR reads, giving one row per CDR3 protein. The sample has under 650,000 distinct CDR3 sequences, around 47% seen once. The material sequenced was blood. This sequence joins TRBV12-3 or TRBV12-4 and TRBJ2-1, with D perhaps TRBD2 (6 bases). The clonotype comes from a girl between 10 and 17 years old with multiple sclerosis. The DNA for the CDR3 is TGTGCCAGCAGCAGACTTGGGGGGTACTACAATGAGCAGTTCTTC. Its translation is CASSRLGGYYNEQFF.